This T cell receptor beta chain was sequenced for a study of T cells in localized non-small cell lung cancer. Study-wide results and limits: Detection in adjacent lung was observed for a median 57 of the top 100 tumor clones. Because sequencing included only one region (of the tumor), heterogeneity remains possible. Higher blood T cell density went with longer overall survival.

In its sample, this clone was seen a few times. Its specificity is unknown. Unmatched junction bases numbered 9, after V lost 5 bases and J lost 7 bases. Per germline, CDR1 KGHSH and CDR2 LQKENI. The CDR3 is made up of 15 amino acids. Measured with immunoSEQ multiplex PCR; TCRdb has only the in-frame clones, and not every one. The sample shows tens of thousands of clones, 85% to 90% of them seen only once. This clonotype was obtained from a male donor aged 60 or older with stage III lung adenocarcinoma. Sequenced material: peripheral blood, taken before any cancer treatment. This chain uses TRBV18 with TRBJ1-5, with 9 bases aligning to TRBD1. CDR3 DNA sequence: TGTGCCAGCTCAGGGGACAGGGCCTCAATCCAGCCCCAGCATTTT. Protein: CASSGDRASIQPQHF.